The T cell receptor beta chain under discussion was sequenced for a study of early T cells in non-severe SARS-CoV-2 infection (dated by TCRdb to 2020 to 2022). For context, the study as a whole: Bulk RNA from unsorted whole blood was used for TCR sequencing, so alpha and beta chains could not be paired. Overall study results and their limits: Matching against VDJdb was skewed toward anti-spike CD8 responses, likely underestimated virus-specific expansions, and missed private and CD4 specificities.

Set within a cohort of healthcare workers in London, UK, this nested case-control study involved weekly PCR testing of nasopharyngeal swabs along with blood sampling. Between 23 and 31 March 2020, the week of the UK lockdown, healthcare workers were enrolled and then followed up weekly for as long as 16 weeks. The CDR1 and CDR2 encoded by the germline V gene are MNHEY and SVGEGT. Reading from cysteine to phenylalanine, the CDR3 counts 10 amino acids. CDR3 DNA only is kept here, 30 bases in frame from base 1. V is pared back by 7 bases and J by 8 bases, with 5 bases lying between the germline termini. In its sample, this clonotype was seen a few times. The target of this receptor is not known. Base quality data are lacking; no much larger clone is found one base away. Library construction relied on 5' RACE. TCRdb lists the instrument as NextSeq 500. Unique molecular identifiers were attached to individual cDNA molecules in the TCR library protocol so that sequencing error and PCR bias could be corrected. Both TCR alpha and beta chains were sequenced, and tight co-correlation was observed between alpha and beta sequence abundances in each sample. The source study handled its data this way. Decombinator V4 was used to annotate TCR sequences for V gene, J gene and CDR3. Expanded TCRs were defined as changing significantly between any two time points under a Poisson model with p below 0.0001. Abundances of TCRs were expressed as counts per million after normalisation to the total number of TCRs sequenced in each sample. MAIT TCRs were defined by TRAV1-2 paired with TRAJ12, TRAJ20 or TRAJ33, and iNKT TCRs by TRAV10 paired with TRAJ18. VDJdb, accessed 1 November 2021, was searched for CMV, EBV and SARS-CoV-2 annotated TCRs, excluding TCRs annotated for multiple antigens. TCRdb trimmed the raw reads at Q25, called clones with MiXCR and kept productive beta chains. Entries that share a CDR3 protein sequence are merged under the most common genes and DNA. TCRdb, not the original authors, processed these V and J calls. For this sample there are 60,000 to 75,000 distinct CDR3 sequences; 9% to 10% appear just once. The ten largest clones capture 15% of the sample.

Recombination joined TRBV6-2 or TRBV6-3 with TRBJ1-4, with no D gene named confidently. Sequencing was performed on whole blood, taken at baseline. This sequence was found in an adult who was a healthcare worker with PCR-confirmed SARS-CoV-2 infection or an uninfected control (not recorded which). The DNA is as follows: TGTGCCAGCAAGAGCGAAAAACTGTTTTTT. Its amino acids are CASKSEKLFF.